The following is a T cell receptor (beta chain) sequence with its context. The antigen is undetermined. This entry belongs to a study of response to subunit inactivated influenza vaccine. The study, taken as a whole, reports: Authors proposed each seasonal influenza vaccination draws in few new T cells.

One entry per CDR3 protein results from TCRdb running MiXCR on the RT-PCR reads. This sample has about 540,000 distinct CDR3 sequences, with around 25% found just once. Germline-derived CDR1 and CDR2 are SGHRS and YFSETQ. The CDR3 is 15 amino acids. V lost 1 base to trimming and J lost 0 bases, with 7 bases between them. The same specimen was also included in a second study, on T cells expressing NK-cell markers. From that study: The cDNA for TCR beta came from 5'RACE template switching with UMIs. CD3+CD56+NKG2C+, CD3+CD56+NKG2C- and CD3+CD56-NKG2C+ T cells, once sorted, supplied the TCR beta repertoires. The eight sequenced donors comprised seven who were HCMV-seropositive and one who was seronegative. Similarly, these clonotypes led the CD3+CD56-NKG2C+ fraction as well in a handful of donors.

The chain combines TRBV5-1 with TRBJ2-2; D is ambiguous. This clonotype originated in a man over 45 who received an inactivated influenza vaccine. The source was CD4+ T cells sorted from PBMCs, collected 12 days after vaccination. The CDR3 region has the DNA TGCGCCAGCAGCTTGTCTAGTACGAACACCGGGGAGCTGTTTTTT. It translates to CASSLSSTNTGELFF.